This T cell receptor beta chain was sequenced in a study of T cells in Graves' hyperthyroidism and ophthalmopathy. The CDR3 spans 16 residues. V gave up 5 bases and J gave up 5 bases; unmatched junction bases: 11. Germline values: CDR1 ENHRY, CDR2 SYGVKD. Researchers amplified the TCR beta CDR3 regions from RNA transcripts. First-round RT-PCR of the TCR CDR3 relied on the HTBI primer set. TCRdb reprocessed the multiplex PCR reads via MiXCR and lists one record per CDR3 protein. This table holds 650,000 to 700,000 distinct CDR3 sequences, 15% to 20% found once. This clonotype has at least ten counts. Hyperthyroidism had been newly diagnosed in patients aged 18 to 65, and its duration was under 2 months. Diagnoses were made from clinical symptoms, serum measures (thyroxine and TRAb), thyroid ultrasound and orbital computed tomography.

This clonotype was sampled from a man aged 45 to 65 with Graves' hyperthyroidism. Sequenced: blood. The V and J genes are TRBV10-3 and TRBJ2-1; 8 nucleotides align to TRBD2. The CDR3 spells CAISKKAGVGNNEQFF. In DNA, the CDR3 is TGTGCCATCAGTAAAAAAGCGGGAGTCGGCAACAATGAGCAGTTCTTC.